These T cell receptor beta chains were read from a single sample in a study of beta chain features in type 1 diabetes. Sequencing was performed with immunoSEQ multiplex PCR; in TCRdb, only in-frame clones are kept and a portion is missing. The table lists around 41,000 clones, approximately 61% of them singletons. Sequences were obtained from Tregs from blood. These receptors all come from a man aged 25-40 years with type 1 diabetes. Some clones in this sample may be carry-over from other donors' samples. Both conserved end residues are part of each CDR3. D genes are given only for firm matches. Size tells how often a clone was seen (once, few, many) or the class of an expanded clone, and some rows leave it out.

>TRBJ1-2|few|-|TRBV2
TGTGCCAGCAGTACCGGATCGGGGAACTATGGCTACACCTTC
CASSTGSGNYGYTF
>TRBJ2-7|few|-|TRBV7-2
TGTGCCAGCAGCTTAAACGAACAGATGAACGAGCAGTACTTC
CASSLNEQMNEQYF
>TRBJ1-4|once|-|TRBV4-1
TGCGCCAGCAGCCCCCTATGGAGGGTGGAAAAACTGTTTTTT
CASSPLWRVEKLFF
>TRBJ1-2|few|-|TRBV7-9
TGTGCCAGCAGCCCGCAGCGGGAACAAGGCTACACCTTC
CASSPQREQGYTF
>TRBJ1-2|-|TRBD1|TRBV18
TGTGCCAGCTCCGAGGACAGGGAGTCCTACTATGGCTACACCTTC
CASSEDRESYYGYTF
>TRBJ2-3|-|TRBD2|TRBV5-1
TGCGCCAGCAGCATACCATTTAGCGGGGGGTCCAAAGATACGCAGTATTTT
CASSIPFSGGSKDTQYF
>TRBJ2-5|once|-|TRBV7-3
TGTGCCAGCAGCCCCAGAAGTAGTAGCCAGACCCAGTACTTC
CASSPRSSSQTQYF
>TRBJ2-5|-|TRBD2|TRBV18
TGTGCCAGCTCACCGAATTCAGCGGGGGATCAAGGGGAGACCCAGTACTTC
CASSPNSAGDQGETQYF
>TRBJ1-2|-|-|TRBV18
TGTGCCAGCTCATATCGACAGGCCTATGGCTACACCTTC
CASSYRQAYGYTF
>TRBJ2-5|once|-|TRBV18
TGTGCCAGCTCACCGGTGGACTCGGTGGAGACCCAGTACTTC
CASSPVDSVETQYF
>TRBJ2-1|-|-|TRBV7-9
TGTGCCAGCAGCAACCGGGACACCAATGAGCAGTTCTTC
CASSNRDTNEQFF
>TRBJ1-6|-|-|TRBV7-9
TGTGCCAGCAGCCGCCCTCCAAACCGACAGGCCAATTCACCCCTCCACTTT
CASSRPPNRQANSPLHF
>TRBJ2-7|-|-|TRBV6-6
TGTGCCAGCAGTCGGGACACCCGCTCCTACGAGCAGTACTTC
CASSRDTRSYEQYF
>TRBJ2-3|-|TRBD2|TRBV5-5
TGTGCCAGCAGCTTGTGGGCTCTGGCGGGGGGAAAAACAGATACGCAGTATTTT
CASSLWALAGGKTDTQYF
>TRBJ1-4|-|-|TRBV6-1
TGTGCCAGCAGCCAGGGTCTACTCGAAAAACTGTTTTTT
CASSQGLLEKLFF
>TRBJ2-7|few|TRBD1|TRBV10-3
TGTGCCATCAGGAGGGGACAGATCAACGAGCAGTACTTC
CAIRRGQINEQYF
>TRBJ2-1|-|-|TRBV7-8
TGTGCCAGCAGCTTAGCGAGGATTAACAATGAGCAGTTCTTC
CASSLARINNEQFF
>TRBJ2-7|-|-|TRBV7-9
TGTGCCAGCAGTGATCAGGGCGGCGAGCAGTACTTC
CASSDQGGEQYF
>TRBJ1-1|-|TRBD1|TRBV7-9
TGTGCCAGCAGCTTAGGCGACAGGGTGACTGAAGCTTTCTTT
CASSLGDRVTEAFF
>TRBJ2-1|-|TRBD2|TRBV19
TGTGCCAGTCAACGCGGGGGGACCTACAATGAGCAGTTCTTC
CASQRGGTYNEQFF
>TRBJ2-7|-|TRBD1|TRBV18
TGTGCCAGCTCACCCAGGGCAGGGGGCTTTTATCAGCAGTACTTC
CASSPRAGGFYQQYF
>TRBJ2-1|-|TRBD2|TRBV4-2
TGTGCCAGCAGCCAAGCCACAATCTCCTTAGCGGGGGATCCCTACAATGAGCAGTTCTTC
CASSQATISLAGDPYNEQFF
>TRBJ1-2|-|TRBD1|TRBV28
TGTGCCAGCAGTTCGCCCGGGACAGGGTTTGGCTACACCTTC
CASSSPGTGFGYTF
>TRBJ2-3|-|TRBD2|TRBV4-2
TGTGCCAGCAGCCGAGTAGCGGGGGGCCGCACAGATACGCAGTATTTT
CASSRVAGGRTDTQYF
>TRBJ1-4|-|TRBD1|TRBV5-6
TGTGCCAGCAGCTCGACAGGGTGGGATGAAAAACCGTTTTTT
CASSSTGWDEKPFF
>TRBJ2-7|-|-|TRBV5-1
TGCGCCAGCAGCTTGAGCCAGGGGTGGTACGAGCAGTACTTC
CASSLSQGWYEQYF
>TRBJ2-7|few|-|TRBV18
TGTGCCAGCTCACCGGGGATCGGGAACGAGCAGTACTTC
CASSPGIGNEQYF
>TRBJ2-3|-|-|TRBV9
TGTGCCAGCGGTGGCAGCACAGATACGCAGTATTTT
CASGGSTDTQYF
>TRBJ1-6|-|TRBD1|TRBV5-4
TGTGCCAGCAGCGCCTGGACAGGGGGAGATGGTTCACCCCTCCACTTT
CASSAWTGGDGSPLHF
>TRBJ2-3|-|TRBD2|TRBV5-1
TGCGCCAGCAGCTTGCTAGCGGGGGACCTGGTTGGAGATACGCAGTATTTT
CASSLLAGDLVGDTQYF
>TRBJ2-7|once|TRBD2|TRBV5-1
TGCGCCAGCAGCTCGGTGGCGGGGGGCTACGAGCAGTACTTC
CASSSVAGGYEQYF
>TRBJ2-2|-|TRBD2|TRBV5-5
TGTGCCAGCAGCTTGGTCCTAGCGGGGGACCTCACCGGGGAGCTGTTTTTT
CASSLVLAGDLTGELFF
>TRBJ1-4|-|-|TRBV5-1
TGCGCCAGCAGCTTGGATCGGCAGGGAGGCGAAAAACTGTTTTTT
CASSLDRQGGEKLFF
>TRBJ2-5|-|TRBD2|TRBV14
TGTGCCAGCAGCCCGACCTTCCTCGGACTAGCGGGGGAAGAGACCCAGTACTTC
CASSPTFLGLAGEETQYF
>TRBJ2-3|-|TRBD2|TRBV11-2
TGTGCCAGCAGCTTTCTAGCGGGGGGCGTAGGAGGAGATACGCAGTATTTT
CASSFLAGGVGGDTQYF
>TRBJ2-2|-|TRBD1|TRBV11-2
TGTGCCAGCAGGGTAACAGGGGCAACCGGGGAGCTGTTTTTT
CASRVTGATGELFF
>TRBJ2-7|-|-|TRBV27
TGTGCCAGCAGTCTCTTCGTTGGCGGGGAGAGGGTCGAGCAGTACTTC
CASSLFVGGERVEQYF
>TRBJ2-2|few|TRBD1|TRBV6-1
TGTGCCAGCACGAGGACAGGGCCTTCCACCGGGGAGCTGTTTTTT
CASTRTGPSTGELFF
>TRBJ2-6|few|TRBD2|TRBV5-1
TGCGCCAGCAGTAGCGGGGCCTCCTCTGGGGCCAACGTCCTGACTTTC
CASSSGASSGANVLTF
>TRBJ2-1|few|TRBD2|TRBV5-1
TGCGCCAGCAGCTTGGCCGGTAGCGGGTACAATGAGCAGTTCTTC
CASSLAGSGYNEQFF
>TRBJ2-7|few|TRBD2|TRBV6-5
TGTGCCAGCAGGGTTAGCGGGTTAGCCTACGAGCAGTACTTC
CASRVSGLAYEQYF
>TRBJ2-1|-|TRBD2|TRBV28
TGTGCCAGCAGTCTCTCCACTAGCGGGGGGGCCGGTGAGCAGTTCTTC
CASSLSTSGGAGEQFF
>TRBJ1-1|few|-|TRBV10-3
TGTGCCATCAGGTCTCACCGGGGAGTGAACACTGAAGCTTTCTTT
CAIRSHRGVNTEAFF
>TRBJ2-7|-|TRBD1|TRBV6-5
TGTGCCAGCAGTTCTTGGACAGGTAAATCCTACGAGCAGTACTTC
CASSSWTGKSYEQYF
>TRBJ2-1|-|TRBD2|TRBV6-5
TGTGCCAGCAGCCGTAGTGTAGCGGGGGCGGTAGGGCAGTTCTTC
CASSRSVAGAVGQFF
>TRBJ2-6|-|TRBD1|TRBV5-1
TGCGCCAGCAGCCCTGGACAGGGGCCCGGCTCTGGGGCCAACGTCCTGACTTTC
CASSPGQGPGSGANVLTF
>TRBJ2-5|-|-|TRBV4-2
TGTGCCAGCAGGGTTCGGACTGGAAGAGAGACCCAGTACTTC
CASRVRTGRETQYF
>TRBJ2-3|few|-|TRBV20-1
TGCAGTGCTAGAGGTCAAACGCAGTATTTT
CSARGQTQYF
>TRBJ2-1|few|-|TRBV7-8
TGTGCCAGCAGCTTAGGACATCTCAATGAGCAGTTCTTC
CASSLGHLNEQFF
>TRBJ1-5|-|-|TRBV6-6
TGTGCCAGCAGTTCCGTGCTTCTAAGTCCCCAGCATTTT
CASSSVLLSPQHF
>TRBJ2-5|few|-|TRBV2
TGTGCCAGCAGTTGGGATGGGGGCGGCCAAGAGACCCAGTACTTC
CASSWDGGGQETQYF
>TRBJ1-4|-|TRBD1|TRBV11-2
TGTGCCAGCAGCTCGGGACAGGGAGATGAAAAACTGTTTTTT
CASSSGQGDEKLFF
>TRBJ2-7|-|TRBD2|TRBV7-3
TGTGCCAGCAGCAAGACTAGCGGGGGGATCTACGAGCAGTACTTC
CASSKTSGGIYEQYF
>TRBJ2-3|-|-|TRBV19
TGTGCCAGTAGTGGTTCGAGGGCCGGAGATACGCAGTATTTT
CASSGSRAGDTQYF
>TRBJ2-1|-|-|TRBV5-1
TGCGCCAGCAGCTTTAGCACGGATGAGCAGTTCTTC
CASSFSTDEQFF
>TRBJ2-5|-|-|TRBV7-2
TGTGCCAGCAGCCTAACTAGCTTCCCCAACTCGGCCCACGGGACCCAGTACTTC
CASSLTSFPNSAHGTQYF
>TRBJ2-7|-|-|TRBV10-3
TGTGCCATCAAAAACCCACCGTTCTACGAGCAGTACTTC
CAIKNPPFYEQYF
>TRBJ2-5|few|TRBD2|TRBV4-1
TGCGCCAGCAGCCCCACTGGGACTACCCAAGAGACCCAGTACTTC
CASSPTGTTQETQYF
>TRBJ2-1|-|TRBD2|TRBV11-3
TGTGCCGGCAGCTCCCCTACTAGCGGTAAGCAGTTCTTC
CAGSSPTSGKQFF
>TRBJ2-1|-|TRBD2|TRBV6-6
TGTGCCAGCAGTTACGCGGGGGATGAGCAGTTCTTC
CASSYAGDEQFF